A selection of T cell receptor beta chains follows, all from one sample in a study of PD-1 blockade in classical Hodgkin lymphoma. Some clones are missing from TCRdb's copy, which holds only in-frame ones; the method was immunoSEQ multiplex PCR. Of just under 900 clones detected, about 85% appear once; the ten largest clones hold about 6%. Source: CD4+ T cells from blood, taken at baseline. These receptors were taken from a human donor with classical Hodgkin lymphoma. The CDR3 runs from the conserved cysteine through the conserved F or W. The D gene is left open where the match is weak. The size field is filled for only some rows; it gives once, few, many or a size class.

TRBV5-1	TRBJ2-1	NA	NA	CASSLRTLWNEQFF	TGCGCCAGCAGCTTACGGACTCTATGGAATGAGCAGTTCTTC
TRBV19	TRBJ1-3	NA	NA	CASSLVVPRSGNTIYF	TGTGCCAGTAGTCTCGTCGTCCCTAGGTCTGGAAACACCATATATTTT
TRBV7-2	TRBJ2-1	NA	NA	CASSFQGMGGDNEQFF	TGTGCCAGCAGCTTCCAGGGTATGGGTGGTGACAATGAGCAGTTCTTC
TRBV25-1	TRBJ1-6	TRBD1	NA	CASSEYWDRGNSPLHF	TGTGCCAGCAGTGAATATTGGGACAGGGGGAATTCACCCCTCCACTTT
TRBV7-7	TRBJ2-5	TRBD1	NA	CASSLRQGYGETQYF	TGTGCTAGCAGCTTACGACAGGGGTATGGAGAGACCCAGTACTTC
TRBV7-2	TRBJ2-6	NA	NA	CASSLSAGANVLTF	TGTGCCAGCAGCTTATCCGCTGGGGCCAACGTCCTGACTTTC
TRBV5-4	TRBJ2-1	NA	NA	CASSLFANEQFF	TGTGCCAGCAGCTTGTTTGCAAATGAGCAGTTCTTC
TRBV18	TRBJ2-2	TRBD2	NA	CASSPFVSGGTNTGELFF	TGTGCCAGCTCACCATTTGTTAGCGGGGGGACGAACACCGGGGAGCTGTTTTTT
TRBV11-2	TRBJ2-1	TRBD2	NA	CASSREPSGKSEQFF	TGTGCCAGCAGCCGGGAGCCTAGCGGGAAGAGTGAGCAGTTCTTC
TRBV19	TRBJ2-1	TRBD2	NA	CASTPTSATNEQFF	TGTGCCAGTACCCCGACTAGCGCCACCAATGAGCAGTTCTTC
TRBV9	TRBJ2-3	NA	NA	CASSVEMGLIDTQYF	TGTGCCAGCAGCGTAGAGATGGGTTTGATCGATACGCAGTATTTT
TRBV2	TRBJ1-6	NA	NA	CASSGLHNSPLHF	TGTGCCAGTTCGGGACTGCATAATTCACCCCTCCACTTT
TRBV5-1	TRBJ2-1	NA	NA	CASSLLPSGGEQFF	TGCGCCAGCAGCTTGCTCCCGAGCGGTGGTGAGCAGTTCTTC
TRBV7-3	TRBJ2-7	TRBD2	NA	CASSPSGRHEQYF	TGTGCCAGCAGCCCTAGCGGGAGGCACGAGCAGTACTTC
TRBV2	TRBJ2-5	NA	NA	CASSLSWVQSQETQYF	TGTGCCAGCAGTCTTTCCTGGGTTCAATCCCAAGAGACCCAGTACTTC
TRBV15	TRBJ2-7	NA	NA	CATSRVGRVYEQYF	TGTGCCACCAGCAGAGTCGGCAGGGTCTACGAGCAGTACTTC
TRBV29-1	TRBJ2-3	TRBD1	NA	CSVPGQGPTDTQYF	TGCAGCGTCCCGGGACAGGGACCCACAGATACGCAGTATTTT
TRBV5-6	TRBJ2-6	NA	NA	CASSWQGHGANVLTF	TGTGCCAGCAGCTGGCAGGGGCATGGGGCCAACGTCCTGACTTTC
TRBV6-1	TRBJ2-7	TRBD1	NA	CATHRDRDYEQYF	TGTGCCACCCACCGGGACAGGGACTACGAGCAGTACTTC
TRBV5-4	TRBJ2-3	NA	NA	CASSLVGSSTDTQYF	TGTGCCAGCAGCTTGGTGGGTTCTAGCACAGATACGCAGTATTTT
TRBV19	TRBJ1-6	TRBD1	once	CASMGQGHGNSPLHF	TGTGCCAGTATGGGACAGGGCCATGGGAATTCACCCCTCCACTTT
TRBV15	TRBJ2-4	TRBD1	NA	CATSRAGGAKNIQYF	TGTGCCACCAGCAGAGCAGGGGGAGCCAAAAACATTCAGTACTTC
TRBV6-5	TRBJ1-1	NA	NA	CASSYSREPSTEAFF	TGTGCCAGCAGTTACTCAAGGGAACCGAGTACTGAAGCTTTCTTT
TRBV19	TRBJ2-5	TRBD2	once	CASSIGSGGRQETQYF	TGTGCCAGTAGTATAGGGTCGGGGGGGCGACAAGAGACCCAGTACTTC
TRBV5-5	TRBJ1-6	NA	NA	CASSLDSRSHF	TGTGCCAGCAGCTTGGACAGCAGGTCCCACTTT
TRBV2	TRBJ2-7	NA	NA	CASSPPGGGQGYEQYF	TGTGCCAGCAGCCCCCCGGGAGGCGGACAGGGCTACGAGCAGTACTTC
TRBV11-3	TRBJ2-1	TRBD2	NA	CASSYTSGSFNEQFF	TGTGCCAGCAGCTACACTAGCGGGAGTTTCAATGAGCAGTTCTTC
TRBV29-1	TRBJ2-7	NA	once	CSVEGRGLKQYF	TGCAGCGTTGAGGGACGGGGTTTAAAGCAGTACTTC
TRBV2	TRBJ1-1	NA	NA	CASSPRVLYSEAFF	TGTGCCAGCAGTCCCAGGGTTTTATATTCTGAAGCTTTCTTT
TRBV18	TRBJ1-5	NA	NA	CASSHRDSNQPQHF	TGTGCCAGCTCACACCGGGATAGCAATCAGCCCCAGCATTTT
TRBV30	TRBJ2-2	NA	NA	CAWTPSWNTGELFF	TGTGCCTGGACGCCTTCGTGGAACACCGGGGAGCTGTTTTTT
TRBV5-4	TRBJ2-1	NA	NA	CASSLTQVPYNEQFF	TGTGCCAGCAGCTTGACCCAGGTCCCCTACAATGAGCAGTTCTTC
TRBV12-5	TRBJ2-5	NA	NA	CASGKNRAETQYF	TGTGCTAGTGGGAAAAACAGGGCAGAGACCCAGTACTTC
TRBV4-3	TRBJ1-4	NA	NA	CASSLTATNEKLFF	TGCGCCAGCAGCCTAACAGCAACTAATGAAAAACTGTTTTTT
TRBV9	TRBJ2-3	NA	NA	CASSVGDTDTQYF	TGTGCCAGCAGCGTAGGGGATACAGATACGCAGTATTTT
TRBV19	TRBJ2-7	NA	once	CASSKPGSTRYEQYF	TGTGCCAGTAGTAAGCCCGGGTCGACCCGCTACGAGCAGTACTTC
TRBV19	TRBJ2-7	TRBD1	NA	CASTPFTTGGEQYF	TGTGCCAGTACCCCCTTCACGACAGGGGGCGAGCAGTACTTC
TRBV28	TRBJ2-1	NA	NA	CASSLTGDEQFF	TGTGCCAGCAGTCTGACCGGGGATGAGCAGTTCTTC
TRBV19	TRBJ1-1	NA	NA	CASSPSVRTEAFF	TGTGCCAGTAGTCCCAGTGTGAGGACTGAAGCTTTCTTT
TRBV4-2	TRBJ2-3	TRBD2	NA	CASSQELAGVADTQYF	TGTGCCAGCAGCCAAGAACTAGCGGGGGTTGCAGATACGCAGTATTTT
TRBV7-9	TRBJ1-2	TRBD1	NA	CASSPTGGSYGYTF	TGTGCCAGCAGCCCAACAGGGGGCAGCTATGGCTACACCTTC
TRBV2	TRBJ2-2	TRBD2	NA	CASVAGGNTGELFF	TGTGCCAGCGTCGCGGGGGGTAACACCGGGGAGCTGTTTTTT
TRBV20-1	TRBJ2-5	NA	once	CSATQMETQYF	TGCAGTGCTACACAAATGGAGACCCAGTACTTC
TRBV7-3	TRBJ1-1	NA	NA	CASTPTRDTEAFF	TGTGCCAGCACCCCCACGAGGGACACTGAAGCTTTCTTT
TRBV9	TRBJ2-7	TRBD2	NA	CASSVSAGGKPEQYF	TGTGCCAGCAGCGTATCAGCGGGGGGGAAGCCCGAGCAGTACTTC
TRBV2	TRBJ1-5	NA	few	CASSERGQGRQPQHF	TGTGCCAGCAGTGAGAGGGGCCAAGGAAGGCAGCCCCAGCATTTT
TRBV19	TRBJ1-1	TRBD1	NA	CAISTGKNTEAFF	TGTGCCATTTCGACAGGGAAGAACACTGAAGCTTTCTTT
TRBV28	TRBJ1-3	NA	NA	CASRTAGNTIYF	TGTGCCAGCAGGACAGCTGGAAACACCATATATTTT
TRBV6-5	TRBJ2-5	NA	once	CASNAAQETQYF	TGTGCCAGCAATGCAGCTCAAGAGACCCAGTACTTC
TRBV11-2	TRBJ1-1	NA	NA	CASSTRAGADTEAFF	TGTGCCAGCAGCACCCGGGCGGGGGCGGACACTGAAGCTTTCTTT
TRBV5-5	TRBJ2-5	NA	NA	CASSFEGTRETQYF	TGTGCCAGCAGCTTTGAAGGGACTCGGGAGACCCAGTACTTC